Listed here are 21 T cell receptor beta chains from one sample, sequenced in a study of cytomegalovirus exposure and HLA in healthy donors. PCR involved 60 Vbeta and 13 Jbeta primers. Method: immunoSEQ multiplex PCR; TCRdb's copy keeps in-frame clones and lacks some. The sample includes approximately 59,000 clones, approximately 60% seen only once; the top ten take approximately 2.6%. Sequenced input: PBMCs. The source is a man aged 30 to 39 in good health and CMV-seronegative.

V gene TRBV4-2 combines with J gene TRBJ1-1; D is undetermined. The V end was cut by 0 bases, the J end by 1 base, with 9 bases between. This CDR3 region has 15 residues. The V gene's germline CDR1 is LGHNA and CDR2 YNFKEQ. The CDR3 is CASSQDRRGNTEAFF. CDR3 in DNA: TGTGCCAGCAGCCAAGATAGGCGAGGGAACACTGAAGCTTTCTTT.

The CDR3 is CASSTSDSGYNEQFF. The CDR3 DNA reads as TGTGCCAGCAGCACCAGCGACTCTGGTTACAATGAGCAGTTCTTC. V and J are TRBV6-5 and TRBJ2-1; no definite D call. The length of the CDR3 is 15 residues. Germline V lookup: CDR1 MNHEY, CDR2 SVGAGI. Trimming took 6 bases from V and 4 from J, leaving 16 bases between them.

V usage is TRBV25-1 and J usage is TRBJ2-5; the D is unclear. The V end lost 1 base, the J end lost 1 base, and 4 bases lay between the germline ends. Germline V gene data show CDR1 as MGHDK and CDR2 as SYGVNS. This CDR3 has 13 amino acids. The CDR3 DNA sequence: TGTGCCAGCAGTGAATGGAGCCAAGAGACCCAGTACTTC. Translating gives CASSEWSQETQYF.

The sample holds a few counts of this clone. The chain couples TRBV30 to TRBJ1-3; D is ambiguous. This CDR3 is 12 amino acids long. V lost 2 bases and J 5 bases, leaving 7 bases between the germline ends. Germline V gene lookup returns CDR1 GTSNPN and CDR2 SVGIG (reference sequence). The CDR3 DNA is TGTGCCTGGAGTCCTACTCGAAACACCATATATTTT. Protein: CAWSPTRNTIYF.

This clone was observed a single time. The chain joins TRBV11-2 to TRBJ1-5; TRBD1 matches 9 bases. Trimming took 5 bases from V and 6 from J; bases not matched to a gene: 14. CDR3 length equals 17 residues. Germline CDR1 SGHAT, CDR2 FQNNGV. CDR3 in DNA: TGTGCCAGCAGCCCCGAAACAGGGGGCGCGATGGGTCAGCCCCAGCATTTT. It translates to CASSPETGGAMGQPQHF.

The chain is built from TRBV5-8 and TRBJ1-4, with 9 bases aligning to TRBD1. Germline CDR1 reads SGHTS; CDR2 reads YDEGEE. This CDR3 is 16 amino acids long. The junction had 10 bases not matched to a gene; V was cut back by 2 bases and J by 8 bases. The CDR3 DNA follows: TGTGCCAGCAGCTTTACCGGGACAGGGTTTGAAGAAAAACTGTTTTTT. Amino acids: CASSFTGTGFEEKLFF.

V gene TRBV7-8 combines with J gene TRBJ2-3; TRBD1 matches at 7 bases. V lost 4 bases to trimming and J lost 3 bases; unmatched junction nucleotides: 19. This CDR3 comprises 19 residues. Germline lookup yields CDR1 SGHVS and CDR2 FQNEAQ. CDR3 in DNA: TGTGCCAGCAGCTATTACCCTCCCGACAGGGAAATTGTGACAGATACGCAGTATTTT. Protein: CASSYYPPDREIVTDTQYF.

The chain links TRBV4-2 to TRBJ2-2, with 7 bases that match TRBD1. Per the germline V gene, CDR1 is LGHNA and CDR2 is YNFKEQ. V shed 0 bases, J shed 6 bases, and the junction held 19 bases outside the gene matches. The CDR3 covers 20 residues. The CDR3 is CASSQETHKMTGLGAGELFF. The CDR3 DNA reads as TGTGCCAGCAGCCAAGAAACCCACAAAATGACAGGGCTAGGGGCCGGGGAGCTGTTTTTT.

As regards this clone: Compared with germline, one end of the junction differs, possibly owing to a read error. The gene calls are TRBV10-2 and TRBJ1-1; D uncertain. The length of the CDR3 is 13 residues. The germline gives CDR1 WSHSY, CDR2 SAAADI. The CDR3 sequence is CASIEMGAAEAFF. The CDR3 DNA reads as TGCGCCAGCATTGAGATGGGAGCAGCTGAAGCTTTCTTT.

This chain uses TRBV2 with TRBJ2-7; 15 bases align to TRBD2. After removal of 11 bases from V and 2 bases from J, the junction contained 16 bases not matched to a gene. Germline V gene data show CDR1 as SNHLY and CDR2 as FYNNEI. The CDR3 is made up of 18 amino acids. The CDR3, as DNA: TGTGCCCGCTCAGATCCCGGGACTAGCGGGGGGACCACCTACGAGCAGTACTTC. Protein product: CARSDPGTSGGTTYEQYF.

J is TRBJ2-5 and V is TRBV30; weak D call: TRBD2 (6 bases). This CDR3 spans 13 amino acids. The V end lost 2 bases, the J end lost 4 bases, and 11 bases lay between the germline ends. Germline-derived CDR1 and CDR2 are GTSNPN and SVGIG (reference sequence). The CDR3, as DNA: TGTGCCTGGAGTTTGGCAGCGGGAGAGACCCAGTACTTC. Its translation is CAWSLAAGETQYF.

There are a few counts of this clone. V usage is TRBV4-2 and J usage is TRBJ2-7, with D perhaps TRBD1 (6 bases). The CDR3 contains 15 residues. CDR1 LGHNA and CDR2 YNFKEQ come from the germline V gene. The V gene lost 2 bases and the J gene lost 5 bases, with 16 bases spanning the gap. CDR3 loop: CASSQISGARNEQYF. The DNA for the CDR3 is TGTGCCAGCAGCCAAATTTCAGGGGCTCGGAACGAGCAGTACTTC.

The CDR3 DNA follows: TGTGCCAGCAGCTCGTCGGGGGTAGAGACCCAGTACTTC. Protein product: CASSSSGVETQYF. The rearrangement joins TRBV7-2 to TRBJ2-5; possibly TRBD2 for D (6 bases). Trimming cost V 4 bases and J 4 bases, with 10 bases left between them. Germline CDR1 SGHTA, CDR2 FQGNSA. CDR3 length: 13 amino acids.

The rearrangement links TRBV10-3 to TRBJ1-3; 7 bases agree with TRBD1. J lost 4 bases, V lost 3 bases, and 18 bases had no gene match. Germline V gives CDR1 ENHRY, CDR2 SYGVKD. The CDR3 runs to 19 residues. The CDR3 region has the DNA TGTGCCATCAGTGAAGTTGGGGCAGGGGGACTCGGCTCGGGAAACACCATATATTTT. Its translation is CAISEVGAGGLGSGNTIYF.

The gene calls are TRBV5-4 and TRBJ2-2; D unclear. The V gene's germline CDR1 is SGHNT and CDR2 YYREEE (reference sequence). Trimming cost V 0 bases and J 1 base, with 7 bases left between them. The CDR3 runs 15 residues. The CDR3 is CASSLGRGNTGELFF. As DNA, the CDR3 is TGTGCCAGCAGCTTGGGACGAGGGAACACCGGGGAGCTGTTTTTT.

This clone was seen a few times. This sequence joins TRBV28 and TRBJ1-1, with TRBD1 as a possible D gene (5 bases). The length of the CDR3 is 15 residues. Trimming left V 4 bases short and J 1 base short, with 13 bases between. Looked up from germline, CDR1 is MDHEN and CDR2 is SYDVKM. The CDR3 loop is CASSSYDRKNTEAFF. For the CDR3, the DNA is TGTGCCAGCAGTTCTTATGACAGAAAGAACACTGAAGCTTTCTTT. Filled out from reference TRBV28 and TRBJ1-1, the complete variable domain reads DVKVTQSSRYLVKRTGEKVFLECVQDMDHENMFWYRQDPGLGLRLIYFSYDVKMKEKGDIPEGYSVSREKKERFSLILESASTNQTSMYLCASSSYDRKNTEAFFGQGTRLTVV.

The V and J genes are TRBV7-9 and TRBJ2-1, with 10 bases that match TRBD1. Germline lookup yields CDR1 SEHNR and CDR2 FQNEAQ (reference sequence). Trimming at V came to 5 bases and at J to 7 bases, leaving 8 bases not matched to a gene. The CDR3 is 15 residues long. The chain's CDR3 is CASSERTGGKNEQFF. Here the CDR3 DNA reads TGTGCCAGCAGCGAAAGGACAGGGGGAAAGAATGAGCAGTTCTTC.

CDR3 sequence: CASSGTGEDTEAFF. The CDR3 DNA sequence: TGTGCCAGCAGTGGGACGGGGGAGGACACTGAAGCTTTCTTT. The chain recombines TRBV6-5 with TRBJ1-1; possible D gene TRBD1, 5 bases. CDR1 is MNHEY and CDR2 is SVGAGI in the germline V gene. This CDR3 spans 14 amino acids. V lost 5 bases and J 3 bases, leaving 13 bases between the germline ends.

V is TRBV2 and J is TRBJ2-1; TRBD2 agrees at 10 bases. Germline CDR1 reads SNHLY; CDR2 reads FYNNEI. This CDR3 contains 15 residues. V trimming: 6 bases; J trimming: 7 bases; junction bases outside the gene matches: 9. The CDR3 is CASRASGGAKNEQFF. CDR3 bases: TGTGCCAGCAGAGCGAGCGGGGGGGCCAAGAATGAGCAGTTCTTC.

This clone was recorded a few times. The gene calls are TRBV19 and TRBJ2-7; a weak D match, TRBD2 (5 bases). The CDR3 has 15 residues. Deletions cut 3 bases from V and 4 bases from J, with 16 bases between. Germline V gene data show CDR1 as LNHDA and CDR2 as SQIVND (reference sequence). Written as DNA, the CDR3 is TGTGCCAGTAGTATCGAATCCCGGGCGGGTTACGAGCAGTACTTC. The encoded protein is CASSIESRAGYEQYF.

V and J are TRBV6-5 and TRBJ1-5; tentative D call: TRBD1 (6 bases). Germline V gene sequence: CDR1 MNHEY, CDR2 SVGAGI. There are 14 residues in the CDR3. V was clipped by 6 bases and J by 1 base, with 10 bases between them. The CDR3 region is CASSRGASNQPQHF. In DNA, the CDR3 is TGTGCCAGCAGCCGGGGGGCAAGCAATCAGCCCCAGCATTTT.